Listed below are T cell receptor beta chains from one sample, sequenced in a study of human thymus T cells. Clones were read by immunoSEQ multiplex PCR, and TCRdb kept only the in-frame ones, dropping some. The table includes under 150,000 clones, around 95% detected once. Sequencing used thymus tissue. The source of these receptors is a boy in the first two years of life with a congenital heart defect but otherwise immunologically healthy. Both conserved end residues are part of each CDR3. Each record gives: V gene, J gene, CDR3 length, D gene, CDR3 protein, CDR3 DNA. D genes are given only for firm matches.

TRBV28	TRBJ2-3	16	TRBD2	CASSLGASGGTDTQYF	TGTGCCAGCAGTTTGGGCGCTAGCGGGGGGACAGATACGCAGTATTTT
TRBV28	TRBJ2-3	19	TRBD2	CASSLQKPLAGGPTDTQYF	TGTGCCAGCAGTCTCCAAAAACCTTTAGCGGGGGGGCCCACAGATACGCAGTATTTT
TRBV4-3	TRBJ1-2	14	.	CASSQDPFLSGYTF	TGCGCCAGCAGCCAAGACCCATTTTTGAGCGGCTACACCTTC
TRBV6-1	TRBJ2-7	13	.	CASSASVAYEQYF	TGTGCCAGCAGTGCCAGTGTTGCCTACGAGCAGTACTTC
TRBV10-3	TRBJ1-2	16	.	CAISAQGQGRPYGYTF	TGTGCCATCAGTGCCCAGGGGCAGGGGCGTCCCTATGGCTACACCTTC
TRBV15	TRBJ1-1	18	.	CATSKDESGGVLATEAFF	TGTGCCACCAGCAAAGATGAATCAGGAGGGGTTTTGGCCACTGAAGCTTTCTTT
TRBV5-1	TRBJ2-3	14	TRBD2	CASGERGGTDTQYF	TGCGCCAGCGGCGAGCGGGGGGGCACAGATACGCAGTATTTT
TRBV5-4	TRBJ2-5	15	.	CASSPQRGGLETQYF	TGTGCCAGCAGCCCCCAAAGAGGCGGGCTGGAGACCCAGTACTTC
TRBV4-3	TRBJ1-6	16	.	CASSQKGDLSNSPLHF	TGCGCCAGCAGCCAAAAGGGCGACCTGAGTAATTCACCCCTCCACTTT
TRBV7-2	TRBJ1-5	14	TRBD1	CASSRTGGNQPQHF	TGTGCCAGCAGCCGGACAGGGGGCAATCAGCCCCAGCATTTT
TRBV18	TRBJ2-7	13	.	CASSPPKRDEQYF	TGTGCCAGCTCACCACCGAAAAGGGACGAGCAGTACTTC
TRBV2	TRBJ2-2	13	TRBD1	CASSSGGPGELFF	TGTGCCAGCAGCTCAGGGGGCCCCGGGGAGCTGTTTTTT